The following is a T cell receptor beta chain sequence with its context. The CDR3 contains 14 residues. Germline lookup yields CDR1 KGHSH and CDR2 LQKENI. With 4 bases clipped from V and 3 bases from J, the junction kept 5 bases outside the gene matches. This sample stems from a study of cytomegalovirus exposure and HLA in healthy donors. In the PCR, 60 Vbeta and 13 Jbeta primers were used. Assay: immunoSEQ multiplex PCR; the TCRdb copy retains only in-frame clones and omits some. The table has 200,000 to 250,000 clones, about 81% seen once. The genes are TRBV18 and TRBJ1-1, with 7 bases identical to TRBD1. The source is a woman between 40 and 50 years old in good health and CMV-seropositive. The sequenced sample consisted of PBMCs. CDR3 nucleotides: TGTGCCAGCTCACGCTCAACAGGGGACACTGAAGCTTTCTTT. Amino acid sequence: CASSRSTGDTEAFF.